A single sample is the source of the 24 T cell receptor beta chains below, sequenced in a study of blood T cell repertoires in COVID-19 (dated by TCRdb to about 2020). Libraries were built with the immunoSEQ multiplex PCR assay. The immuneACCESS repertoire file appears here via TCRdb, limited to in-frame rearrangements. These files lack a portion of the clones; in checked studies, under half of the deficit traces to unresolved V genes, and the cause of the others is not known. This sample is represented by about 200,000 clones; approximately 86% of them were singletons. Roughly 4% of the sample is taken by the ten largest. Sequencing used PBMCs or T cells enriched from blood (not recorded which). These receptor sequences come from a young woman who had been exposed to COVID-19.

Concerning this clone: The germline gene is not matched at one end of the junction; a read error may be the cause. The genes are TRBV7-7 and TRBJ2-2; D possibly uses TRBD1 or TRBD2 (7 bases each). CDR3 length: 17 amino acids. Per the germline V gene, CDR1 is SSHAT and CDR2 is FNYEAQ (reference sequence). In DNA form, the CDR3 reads TGTGCTAGCAGCTTAGCAGGGGGGGGACCGAACACCGGGGAGCTGTTTTTT. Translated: CASSLAGGGPNTGELFF.

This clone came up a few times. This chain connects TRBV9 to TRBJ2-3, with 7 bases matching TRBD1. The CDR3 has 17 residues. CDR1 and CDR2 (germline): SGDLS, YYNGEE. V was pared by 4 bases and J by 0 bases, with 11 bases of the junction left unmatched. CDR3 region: CASSPTTGAPSTDTQYF. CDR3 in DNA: TGTGCCAGCAGCCCGACAACAGGGGCGCCTAGCACAGATACGCAGTATTTT.

CDR3 in amino acids: CASSIKRPTSIGSNTEAFF. CDR3 nucleotide sequence: TGTGCCAGTAGTATAAAGCGACCGACCTCAATTGGGTCGAACACTGAAGCTTTCTTT. The chain links TRBV19 to TRBJ1-1; D remains unclear. Germline lookup yields CDR1 LNHDA and CDR2 SQIVND (reference sequence). This CDR3 is built from 19 residues. The V end lost 2 bases, the J end lost 1 base, and 23 bases lay between the germline ends.

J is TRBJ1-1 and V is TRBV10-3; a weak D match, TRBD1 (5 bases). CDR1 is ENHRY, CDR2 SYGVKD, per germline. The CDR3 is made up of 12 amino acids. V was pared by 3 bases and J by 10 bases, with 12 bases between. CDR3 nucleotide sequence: TGTGCCATCAGTGATGGGCAGGGCTCAGCTTTCTTT. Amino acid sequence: CAISDGQGSAFF.

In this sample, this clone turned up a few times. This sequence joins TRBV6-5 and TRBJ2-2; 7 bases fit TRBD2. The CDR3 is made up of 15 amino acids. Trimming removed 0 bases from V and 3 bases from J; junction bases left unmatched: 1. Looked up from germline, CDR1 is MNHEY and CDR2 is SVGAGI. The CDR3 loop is CASSYSRGYTGELFF. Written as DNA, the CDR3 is TGTGCCAGCAGTTACTCGCGGGGGTACACCGGGGAGCTGTTTTTT.

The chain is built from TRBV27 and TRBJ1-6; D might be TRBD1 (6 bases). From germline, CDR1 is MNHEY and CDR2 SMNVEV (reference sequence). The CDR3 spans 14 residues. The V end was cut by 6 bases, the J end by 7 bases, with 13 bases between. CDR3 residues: CASSDRRLNSPLHF. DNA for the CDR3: TGTGCCAGCAGCGACAGGCGACTAAATTCACCCCTCCACTTT.

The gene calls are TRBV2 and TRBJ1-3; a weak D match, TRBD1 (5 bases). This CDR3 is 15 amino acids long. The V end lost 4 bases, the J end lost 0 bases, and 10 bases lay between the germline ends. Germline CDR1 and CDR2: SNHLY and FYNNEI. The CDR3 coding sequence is TGTGCCAGCAGTGTCGGGGGAAGCTCTGGAAACACCATATATTTT. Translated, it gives CASSVGGSSGNTIYF. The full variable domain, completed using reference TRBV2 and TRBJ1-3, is EPEVTQTPSHQVTQMGQEVILRCVPISNHLYFYWYRQILGQKVEFLVSFYNNEISEKSEIFDDQFSVERPDGSNFTLKIRSTKLEDSAMYFCASSVGGSSGNTIYFGEGSWLTVV.

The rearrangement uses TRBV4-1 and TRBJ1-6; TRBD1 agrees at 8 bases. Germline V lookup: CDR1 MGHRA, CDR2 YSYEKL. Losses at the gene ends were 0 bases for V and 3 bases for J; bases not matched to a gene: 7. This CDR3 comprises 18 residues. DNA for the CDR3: TGCGCCAGCAGCCAAGAAGGACAGGGTGGACACTATAATTCACCCCTCCACTTT. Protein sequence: CASSQEGQGGHYNSPLHF.

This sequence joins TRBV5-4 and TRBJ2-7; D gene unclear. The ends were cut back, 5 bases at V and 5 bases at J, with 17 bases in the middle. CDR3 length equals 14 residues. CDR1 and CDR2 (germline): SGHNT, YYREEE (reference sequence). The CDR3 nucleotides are TGTGCCAGCAGTCCCAATAGCCCTAACCACGAGCAGTACTTC. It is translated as CASSPNSPNHEQYF.

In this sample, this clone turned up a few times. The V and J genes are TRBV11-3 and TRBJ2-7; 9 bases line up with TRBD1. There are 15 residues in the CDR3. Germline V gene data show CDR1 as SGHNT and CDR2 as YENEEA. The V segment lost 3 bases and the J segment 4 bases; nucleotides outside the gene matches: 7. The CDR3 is CASSFSGTGPYEQYF. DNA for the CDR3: TGTGCCAGCAGCTTTTCCGGGACAGGGCCATACGAGCAGTACTTC.

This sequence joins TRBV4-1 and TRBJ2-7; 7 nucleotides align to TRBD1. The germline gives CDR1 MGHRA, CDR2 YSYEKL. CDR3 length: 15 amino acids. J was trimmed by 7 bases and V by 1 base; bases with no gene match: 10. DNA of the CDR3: TGCGCCAGCAGCCAAGCAGACAGGGAATTTTATGAGCAGTACTTC. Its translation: CASSQADREFYEQYF.

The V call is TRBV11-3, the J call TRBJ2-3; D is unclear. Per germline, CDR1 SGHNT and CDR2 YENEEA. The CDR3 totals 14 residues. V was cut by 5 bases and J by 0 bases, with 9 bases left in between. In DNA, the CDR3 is TGTGCCAGCAGCCCGTCCCGGAGCACAGATACGCAGTATTTT. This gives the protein CASSPSRSTDTQYF.

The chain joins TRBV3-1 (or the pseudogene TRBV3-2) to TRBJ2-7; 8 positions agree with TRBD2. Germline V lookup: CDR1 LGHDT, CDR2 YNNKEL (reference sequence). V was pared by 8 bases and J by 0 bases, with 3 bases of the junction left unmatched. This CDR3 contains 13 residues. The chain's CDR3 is CASGRGGSYEQYF. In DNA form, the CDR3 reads TGTGCCAGCGGACGGGGGGGCTCCTACGAGCAGTACTTC.

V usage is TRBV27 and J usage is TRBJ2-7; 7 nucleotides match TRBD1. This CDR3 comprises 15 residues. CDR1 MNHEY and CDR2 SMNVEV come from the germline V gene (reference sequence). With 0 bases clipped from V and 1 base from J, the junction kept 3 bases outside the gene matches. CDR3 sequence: CASSLSWTGSYEQYF. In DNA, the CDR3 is TGTGCCAGCAGTTTATCTTGGACAGGATCCTACGAGCAGTACTTC.

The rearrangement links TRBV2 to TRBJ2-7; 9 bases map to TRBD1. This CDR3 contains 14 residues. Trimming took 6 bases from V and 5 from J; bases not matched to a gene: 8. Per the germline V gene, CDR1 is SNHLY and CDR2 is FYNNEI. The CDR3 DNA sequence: TGTGCCAGCAGGGTACAGGGGGCGGATCACGAGCAGTACTTC. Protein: CASRVQGADHEQYF.

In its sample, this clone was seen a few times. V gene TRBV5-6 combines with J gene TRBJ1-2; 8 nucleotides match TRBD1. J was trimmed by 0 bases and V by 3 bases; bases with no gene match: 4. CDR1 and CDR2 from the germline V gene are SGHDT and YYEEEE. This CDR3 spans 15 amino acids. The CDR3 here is CASSWTGPSNYGYTF. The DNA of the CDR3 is TGTGCCAGCAGCTGGACAGGGCCTTCTAACTATGGCTACACCTTC.

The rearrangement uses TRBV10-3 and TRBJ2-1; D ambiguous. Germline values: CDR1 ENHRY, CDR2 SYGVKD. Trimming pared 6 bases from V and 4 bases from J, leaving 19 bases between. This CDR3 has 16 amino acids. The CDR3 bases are TGTGCCATCAGGCGAGGTAGCTCGGGTGAATACAATGAGCAGTTCTTC. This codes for CAIRRGSSGEYNEQFF.

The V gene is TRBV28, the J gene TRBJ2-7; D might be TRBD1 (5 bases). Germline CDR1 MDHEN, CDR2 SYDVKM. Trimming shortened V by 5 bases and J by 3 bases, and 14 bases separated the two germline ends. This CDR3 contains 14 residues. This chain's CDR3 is CASSITTDFYEQYF. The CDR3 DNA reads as TGTGCCAGCAGTATTACGACAGATTTCTACGAGCAGTACTTC.

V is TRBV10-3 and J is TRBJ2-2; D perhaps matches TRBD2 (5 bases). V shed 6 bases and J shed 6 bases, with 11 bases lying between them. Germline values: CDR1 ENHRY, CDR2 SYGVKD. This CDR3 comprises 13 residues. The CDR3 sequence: CAISGERSGELFF. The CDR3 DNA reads TGTGCCATCAGCGGGGAACGATCCGGGGAGCTGTTTTTT.

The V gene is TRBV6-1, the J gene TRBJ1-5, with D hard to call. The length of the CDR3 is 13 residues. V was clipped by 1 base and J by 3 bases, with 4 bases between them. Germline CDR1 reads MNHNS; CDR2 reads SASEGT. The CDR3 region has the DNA TGTGCCAGCAGTGAAGTACTCAATCAGCCCCAGCATTTT. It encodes CASSEVLNQPQHF.

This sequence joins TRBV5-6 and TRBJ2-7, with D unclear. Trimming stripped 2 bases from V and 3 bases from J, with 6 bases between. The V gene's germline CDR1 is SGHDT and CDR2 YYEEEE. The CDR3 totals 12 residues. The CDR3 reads CASSFSDYEQYF. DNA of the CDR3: TGTGCCAGCAGCTTTTCAGACTACGAGCAGTACTTC. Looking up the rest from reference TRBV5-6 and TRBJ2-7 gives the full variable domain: DAGVTQSPTHLIKTRGQQVTLRCSPKSGHDTVSWYQQALGQGPQFIFQYYEEEERQRGNFPDRFSGHQFPNYSSELNVNALLLGDSALYLCASSFSDYEQYFGPGTRLTVT.

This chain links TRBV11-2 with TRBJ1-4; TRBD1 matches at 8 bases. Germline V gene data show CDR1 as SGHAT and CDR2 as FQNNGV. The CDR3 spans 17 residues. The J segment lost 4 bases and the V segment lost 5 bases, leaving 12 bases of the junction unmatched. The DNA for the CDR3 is TGTGCCAGCAGCCTCCTGACAGGGGTCCTCCTTAATGAAAAACTGTTTTTT. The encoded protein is CASSLLTGVLLNEKLFF.

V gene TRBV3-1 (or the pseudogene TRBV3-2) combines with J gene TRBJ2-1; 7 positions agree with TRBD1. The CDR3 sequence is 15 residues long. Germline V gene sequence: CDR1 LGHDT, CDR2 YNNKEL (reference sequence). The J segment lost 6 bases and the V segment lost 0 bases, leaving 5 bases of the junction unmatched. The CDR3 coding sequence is TGTGCCAGCAGCCAAGATTCAGACAGGGCCAATGAGCAGTTCTTC. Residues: CASSQDSDRANEQFF.

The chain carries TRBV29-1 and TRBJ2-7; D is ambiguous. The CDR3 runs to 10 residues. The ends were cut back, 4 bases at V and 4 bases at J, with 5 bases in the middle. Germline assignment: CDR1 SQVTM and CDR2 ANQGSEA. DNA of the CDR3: TGCAGCGTTGTACAATACGAGCAGTACTTC. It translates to CSVVQYEQYF.